Below, 29 T cell receptor beta chains from the same sample are listed, as sequenced in a study of blood T cell repertoires in COVID-19. Clones were read by immunoSEQ multiplex PCR, and TCRdb kept only the in-frame ones, dropping some. This sample has some 220,000 clones, with over 70% found just once. Material: peripheral blood. These receptors were obtained from a woman aged 70-85 years with acute or convalescent COVID-19.

This clone has a handful of counts. The chain carries TRBV30 and TRBJ2-3; no clear D gene. Between the trimmed V and J ends, which lost 0 bases and 5 bases, there was a span of 15 bases. CDR3 size: 15 residues. Germline V gives CDR1 GTSNPN, CDR2 SVGIG (reference sequence). The CDR3 DNA is TGTGCCTGGAGTGTTGGCTCAACAAGAGGAGATACGCAGTATTTT. Its translation: CAWSVGSTRGDTQYF.

This CDR3 is CASRRSSSYNSPLHF. CDR3 nucleotides: TGTGCCAGCCGCAGGTCGAGCTCCTATAATTCACCCCTCCACTTT. The J gene is TRBJ1-6, the V gene TRBV19; D not resolved. Deletions cut 9 bases from V and 0 bases from J, with 12 bases between. Germline values: CDR1 LNHDA, CDR2 SQIVND (reference sequence). The CDR3 totals 15 residues.

The rearrangement links TRBV6-5 to TRBJ2-7; D is possibly TRBD1 (5 bases). Germline CDR1 and CDR2: MNHEY and SVGAGI. The CDR3 has 14 residues. V lost 2 bases to trimming and J lost 6 bases, with 14 bases between them. DNA for the CDR3: TGTGCCAGCAGTTACCTCGGACAAACGAGCGAGCAGTACTTC. Translation: CASSYLGQTSEQYF.

V is TRBV5-1 and J is TRBJ2-5, with 7 bases aligning to TRBD1. Germline V CDR1 and CDR2: SGHRS, YFSETQ. Germline trimming cut 5 bases from V and 4 bases from J; bases unmatched to any gene: 11. The CDR3 runs 15 residues. The CDR3 region is CASSEQARTGETQYF. The CDR3 coding sequence is TGCGCCAGCAGTGAGCAGGCGCGGACAGGAGAGACCCAGTACTTC.

Only a few counts were recorded for this clone. The V and J genes are TRBV18 and TRBJ2-3; possibly TRBD2 for D (5 bases). V dropped 3 bases and J dropped 0 bases, with 13 bases sitting between them. This CDR3 contains 16 residues. The germline V gene has CDR1 KGHSH and CDR2 LQKENI. CDR3 nucleotides: TGTGCCAGCTCACCTAGTGGAGGTAGTAGCACAGATACGCAGTATTTT. Translating it yields CASSPSGGSSTDTQYF.

The chain employs TRBV6-2 or TRBV6-3 and TRBJ1-2, with D tentatively TRBD1 (6 bases). Germline V gene lookup returns CDR1 MNHEY and CDR2 SVGEGT. The CDR3 runs to 13 residues. Trimming took 5 bases from V and 4 from J, leaving 11 bases between them. The CDR3 loop reads CASSLGQPYGYTF. DNA of the CDR3: TGTGCCAGCAGTCTCGGACAGCCCTATGGCTACACCTTC.

The genes are TRBV2 and TRBJ2-5; 7 bases are a match to TRBD1. The ends lost 5 bases at V and 1 base at J; junction bases unmatched: 13. This CDR3 comprises 17 residues. Germline V gives CDR1 SNHLY, CDR2 FYNNEI. CDR3 nucleotide sequence: TGTGCCAGCAGTAGTGATGCGGAAGGGGGCCTCCAAGAGACCCAGTACTTC. Translating it yields CASSSDAEGGLQETQYF.

The V gene is TRBV19, the J gene TRBJ2-4; possible D gene TRBD1, 6 bases. The CDR3 length is 18 residues. The germline gives CDR1 LNHDA, CDR2 SQIVND (reference sequence). V was pared by 0 bases and J by 7 bases, with 22 bases between. For the CDR3, the DNA is TGTGCCAGTAGTATAGACACAGGGCTCCGGTCTAGGGGTAACATTCAGTACTTC. Residues: CASSIDTGLRSRGNIQYF. The variable domain in full, completed from reference TRBV19 and TRBJ2-4, reads DGGITQSPKYLFRKEGQNVTLSCEQNLNHDAMYWYRQDPGQGLRLIYYSQIVNDFQKGDIAEGYSVSREKKESFPLTVTSAQKNPTAFYLCASSIDTGLRSRGNIQYFGAGTRLSVL.

The rearrangement links TRBV30 to TRBJ1-6, with D tentatively TRBD1 (6 bases). Germline-derived CDR1 and CDR2 are GTSNPN and SVGIG (reference sequence). Trimming left V 5 bases short and J 4 bases short, with 18 bases between. This CDR3 has 16 residues. CDR3: CAWGSPRGQYNSPLHF. CDR3 nucleotides: TGTGCCTGGGGCTCCCCCCGGGGACAATATAATTCACCCCTCCACTTT.

The chain uses TRBV5-6 and TRBJ1-4, with a tentative D call TRBD1 (6 bases). V lost 3 bases and J lost 3, with 12 bases in between. The CDR3 contains 15 residues. The germline V gene encodes CDR1 SGHDT and CDR2 YYEEEE. CDR3 amino acids: CASSSSRGSNEKLFF. In nucleotides, the CDR3 is TGTGCCAGCAGCTCCAGCAGGGGATCTAATGAAAAACTGTTTTTT. The full variable domain, rest sourced from reference TRBV5-6 and TRBJ1-4, is DAGVTQSPTHLIKTRGQQVTLRCSPKSGHDTVSWYQQALGQGPQFIFQYYEEEERQRGNFPDRFSGHQFPNYSSELNVNALLLGDSALYLCASSSSRGSNEKLFFGSGTQLSVL.

This chain links TRBV29-1 with TRBJ2-3, with 9 bases identical to TRBD1. This CDR3 has 18 residues. CDR1 is SQVTM and CDR2 is ANQGSEA in the germline V gene. The junction had 19 bases not matched to a gene; V was cut back by 7 bases and J by 2 bases. The DNA of the CDR3 is TGCAGCGCTCGTAAGAGGGGGCCGGGACAGGGCACCACAGATACGCAGTATTTT. This codes for CSARKRGPGQGTTDTQYF.

The sample holds many counts of this clone. This chain joins TRBV24-1 and TRBJ2-2; the match to TRBD1 covers 7 bases. The CDR3 loop spans 16 amino acids. CDR1 and CDR2 from the germline V gene are KGHDR and SFDVKD. Germline trimming cut 5 bases from V and 1 base from J; bases unmatched to any gene: 6. The CDR3 region is CATSAAGTENTGELFF. CDR3 nucleotides: TGTGCCACCAGTGCGGCCGGGACAGAGAACACCGGGGAGCTGTTTTTT.

This chain joins TRBV2 and TRBJ1-1; D not certain. The germline CDR1 and CDR2 sequences are SNHLY and FYNNEI. This CDR3 region has 12 residues. V was clipped by 7 bases and J by 4 bases, with 10 bases between them. The CDR3 region has the DNA TGTGCCAGCACCCCCGAGGTCACTGAAGCTTTCTTT. Translation gives CASTPEVTEAFF.

The chain recombines TRBV5-1 with TRBJ2-4; possible D gene TRBD1, 5 bases. Trimming shortened V by 6 bases and J by 0 bases, and 13 bases separated the two germline ends. CDR3 size: 15 residues. Per the germline V gene, CDR1 is SGHRS and CDR2 is YFSETQ. The DNA for the CDR3 is TGCGCCAGCAAGGCCGACAGTTTAGCCAAAAACATTCAGTACTTC. Translating gives CASKADSLAKNIQYF.

This chain links TRBV6-2 or TRBV6-3 with TRBJ2-7; D is perhaps TRBD2 (7 bases). The germline V and J ends were trimmed by 2 bases and 0 bases, with 8 bases remaining between them. This CDR3 is 14 amino acids long. Germline loops: CDR1 MNHEY, CDR2 SVGEGT. The DNA for the CDR3 is TGTGCCAGCAGTTACGCGGGGGCCTCCTACGAGCAGTACTTC. It specifies CASSYAGASYEQYF.

The rearrangement joins TRBV19 to TRBJ1-5, with 8 nucleotides matching TRBD1. J was trimmed by 0 bases and V by 3 bases; bases with no gene match: 13. The V gene's germline CDR1 is LNHDA and CDR2 SQIVND (reference sequence). CDR3 length: 19 residues. DNA for the CDR3: TGTGCCAGTAGTATCTTACCCGGGACAGGCTCTTATAGCAATCAGCCCCAGCATTTT. Translated, it gives CASSILPGTGSYSNQPQHF.

This sequence joins TRBV5-1 and TRBJ1-2, with TRBD1 matching over 9 bases. The ends lost 0 bases at V and 4 bases at J; junction bases unmatched: 10. Germline V lookup: CDR1 SGHRS, CDR2 YFSETQ. The CDR3 totals 17 residues. This CDR3 reads CASSLAVGTGSGYGYTF. CDR3 in DNA: TGCGCCAGCAGCTTGGCGGTGGGGACAGGGTCCGGCTATGGCTACACCTTC. The full variable domain, rest sourced from reference TRBV5-1 and TRBJ1-2, is KAGVTQTPRYLIKTRGQQVTLSCSPISGHRSVSWYQQTPGQGLQFLFEYFSETQRNKGNFPGRFSGRQFSNSRSEMNVSTLELGDSALYLCASSLAVGTGSGYGYTFGSGTRLTVV.

The V gene is TRBV24-1, the J gene TRBJ1-2; D possibly corresponds to TRBD1 (6 bases). V lost 9 bases, J lost 4 bases, and 17 bases lay in between. Germline CDR1 reads KGHDR; CDR2 reads SFDVKD. The length of the CDR3 is 14 residues. The chain's CDR3 is CATHPGGAGYGYTF. CDR3 nucleotides: TGTGCCACCCACCCTGGGGGCGCCGGCTATGGCTACACCTTC.

This clone was counted a few times. The chain is built from TRBV5-1 and TRBJ2-2; 8 bases map to TRBD1. The CDR3 runs to 14 residues. CDR1 and CDR2 (germline): SGHRS, YFSETQ. The V segment lost 7 bases and the J segment 0 bases; nucleotides outside the gene matches: 2. In DNA form, the CDR3 reads TGCGCCAGCCAGGGGGCCGCGAACACCGGGGAGCTGTTTTTT. Translated: CASQGAANTGELFF. The whole variable domain, filled in from reference TRBV5-1 and TRBJ2-2, reads KAGVTQTPRYLIKTRGQQVTLSCSPISGHRSVSWYQQTPGQGLQFLFEYFSETQRNKGNFPGRFSGRQFSNSRSEMNVSTLELGDSALYLCASQGAANTGELFFGEGSRLTVL.

The V and J genes are TRBV12-3 or TRBV12-4 and TRBJ1-2; D is ambiguous. This CDR3 has 11 amino acids. V lost 6 bases to trimming and J lost 10 bases, with 12 bases between them. In nucleotides, the CDR3 is TGTGCCAGCAGAGATGGGAGGACCTACACCTTC. It codes for CASRDGRTYTF.

This clone showed up just once. Written as DNA, the CDR3 is TGCGCCAGCAGTGAGTCGCCCCCCGGGGCTAGCGGGGAAGGCATTCAGTACTTC. Its protein is CASSESPPGASGEGIQYF. This chain joins TRBV10-1 and TRBJ2-4, with TRBD2 matching 9 bases. CDR1 and CDR2 from the germline V gene are WNHNN and SYGVQD (reference sequence). The CDR3 covers 18 residues. V trimming: 0 bases; J trimming: 9 bases; junction bases outside the gene matches: 15.

The rearrangement joins TRBV30 to TRBJ1-4, with a possible D match to TRBD1 (6 bases). The germline V gene encodes CDR1 GTSNPN and CDR2 SVGIG (reference sequence). The V end lost 3 bases, the J end lost 8 bases, and 16 bases lay between the germline ends. CDR3 length: 14 residues. CDR3 region: CAWSFRGAGEKLFF. CDR3 bases: TGTGCCTGGAGCTTTCGGGGGGCGGGGGAAAAACTGTTTTTT.

The CDR3 DNA reads TGTGCCAGCAGGGAGGCGTCTAACTATGGCTACACCTTC. Translating it yields CASREASNYGYTF. The V and J genes are TRBV27 and TRBJ1-2; D gene ambiguous. V lost 6 bases to trimming and J lost 0 bases, with 8 bases between them. The CDR3 has 13 residues. CDR1 and CDR2 from the germline V gene are MNHEY and SMNVEV (reference sequence).

The chain has TRBV5-1 and TRBJ1-1; D is possibly TRBD1 (5 bases). V lost 1 base and J 0 bases, leaving 10 bases between the germline ends. Germline V lookup: CDR1 SGHRS, CDR2 YFSETQ. This CDR3 spans 15 amino acids. CDR3 residues: CASSLSQGMNTEAFF. As DNA, the CDR3 is TGCGCCAGCAGCTTGAGTCAGGGAATGAACACTGAAGCTTTCTTT.

The chain is built from TRBV7-2 and TRBJ1-4; D is perhaps TRBD1 (5 bases). Trimming removed 2 bases at V and 8 bases at J, with 15 bases between. CDR1 and CDR2 from the germline V gene are SGHTA and FQGNSA. The CDR3 is 15 amino acids. The CDR3 DNA reads TGTGCCAGCAGCTTAATAGGCAGGGATGGGGAAAAACTGTTTTTT. Amino acids: CASSLIGRDGEKLFF.

The chain joins TRBV19 to TRBJ2-7; TRBD2 aligns across 10 bases. V was clipped by 8 bases and J by 4 bases; unmatched bases: 14. CDR3 size: 16 residues. Germline lookup yields CDR1 LNHDA and CDR2 SQIVND (reference sequence). The CDR3 loop reads CASGERGGPVYYEQYV. The CDR3 DNA reads as TGTGCCAGTGGGGAGCGGGGGGGCCCGGTTTATTACGAGCAGTACGTC.

This chain joins TRBV19 and TRBJ2-5, with a tentative D call TRBD1 (5 bases). The V gene lost 5 bases and the J gene lost 0 bases, with 10 bases spanning the gap. This CDR3 has 14 amino acids. Germline V gene sequence: CDR1 LNHDA, CDR2 SQIVND (reference sequence). The CDR3 protein is CASSPDMYQETQYF. CDR3 DNA sequence: TGTGCCAGTAGTCCGGACATGTACCAAGAGACCCAGTACTTC.

DNA of the CDR3: TGTGCCACCAGTGTCCGGCCGGGACAGGGTGGAGGGGGAGTTAATGAGCAGTTCTTC. Translation gives CATSVRPGQGGGGVNEQFF. This rearrangement joins TRBV24-1 to TRBJ2-1, with 9 bases that match TRBD1. CDR1 and CDR2 (germline): KGHDR, SFDVKD. J lost 7 bases, V lost 5 bases, and 20 bases had no gene match. CDR3 length: 19 residues.

This chain uses TRBV5-1 with TRBJ2-3, with 7 bases fitting TRBD2. V dropped 2 bases and J dropped 4; count of bases not matched to a gene: 16. CDR1 and CDR2 from the germline V gene are SGHRS and YFSETQ. This CDR3 region has 18 residues. CDR3 protein: CASSFAGVARGAADTQYF. CDR3 nucleotide sequence: TGCGCCAGCAGCTTCGCGGGGGTGGCACGAGGTGCAGCAGATACGCAGTATTTT.